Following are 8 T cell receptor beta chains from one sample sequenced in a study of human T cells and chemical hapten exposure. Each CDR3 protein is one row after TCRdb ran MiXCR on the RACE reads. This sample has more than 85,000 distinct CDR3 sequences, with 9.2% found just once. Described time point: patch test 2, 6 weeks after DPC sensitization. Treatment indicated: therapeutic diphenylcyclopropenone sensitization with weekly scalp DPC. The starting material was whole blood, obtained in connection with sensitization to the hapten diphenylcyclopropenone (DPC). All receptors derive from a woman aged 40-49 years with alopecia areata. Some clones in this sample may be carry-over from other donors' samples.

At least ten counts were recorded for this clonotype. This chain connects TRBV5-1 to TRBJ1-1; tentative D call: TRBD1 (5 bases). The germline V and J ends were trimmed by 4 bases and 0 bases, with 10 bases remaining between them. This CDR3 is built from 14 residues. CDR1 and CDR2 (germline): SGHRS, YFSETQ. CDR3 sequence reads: CASSGLTVNTEAFF. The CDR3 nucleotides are TGCGCCAGCAGCGGGCTGACAGTGAACACTGAAGCTTTCTTT.

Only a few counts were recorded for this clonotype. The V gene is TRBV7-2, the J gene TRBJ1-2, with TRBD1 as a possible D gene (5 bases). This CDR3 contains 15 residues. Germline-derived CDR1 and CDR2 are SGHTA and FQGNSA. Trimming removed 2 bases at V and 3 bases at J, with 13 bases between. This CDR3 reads CASSLYRDGYYGYTF. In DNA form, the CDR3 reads TGTGCCAGCAGCTTATATAGGGACGGCTACTATGGCTACACCTTC.

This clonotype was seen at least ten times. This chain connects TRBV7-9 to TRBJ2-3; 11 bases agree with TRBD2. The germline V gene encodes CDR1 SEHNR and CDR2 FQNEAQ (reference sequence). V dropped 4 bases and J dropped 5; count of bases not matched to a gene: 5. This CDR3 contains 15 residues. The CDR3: CASSWASGGRDTQYF. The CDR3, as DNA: TGTGCCAGCAGCTGGGCTAGCGGGGGGAGAGATACGCAGTATTTT. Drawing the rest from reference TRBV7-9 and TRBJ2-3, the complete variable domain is DTGVSQNPRHKITKRGQNVTFRCDPISEHNRLYWYRQTLGQGPEFLTYFQNEAQLEKSRLLSDRFSAERPKGSFSTLEIQRTEQGDSAMYLCASSWASGGRDTQYFGPGTRLTVL.

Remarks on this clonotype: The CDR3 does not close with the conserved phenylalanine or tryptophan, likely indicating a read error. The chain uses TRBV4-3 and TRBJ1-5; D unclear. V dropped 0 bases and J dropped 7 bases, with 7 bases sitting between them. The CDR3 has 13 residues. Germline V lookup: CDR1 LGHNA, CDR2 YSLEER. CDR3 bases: TGCGCCAGCAGCCAAGATCTGGCCCAGCCCCAGCATTCT. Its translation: CASSQDLAQPQHS.

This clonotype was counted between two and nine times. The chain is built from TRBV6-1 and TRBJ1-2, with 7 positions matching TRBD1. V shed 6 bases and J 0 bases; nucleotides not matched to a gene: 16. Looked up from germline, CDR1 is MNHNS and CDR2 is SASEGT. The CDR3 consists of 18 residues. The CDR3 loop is CASRGWEGTGAANYGYTF. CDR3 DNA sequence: TGTGCCAGCAGGGGATGGGAGGGAACAGGGGCCGCTAACTATGGCTACACCTTC.

CDR3: CASSGGPTYEQYF. CDR3 nucleotide sequence: TGTGCCAGCAGCGGGGGTCCGACCTACGAGCAGTACTTC. The rearrangement links TRBV6-6 to TRBJ2-7; D might be TRBD2 (6 bases). The V end lost 6 bases, the J end lost 2 bases, and 11 bases lay between the germline ends. CDR1 is MNHNY, CDR2 SVGAGI, per germline (reference sequence). CDR3 size: 13 residues.

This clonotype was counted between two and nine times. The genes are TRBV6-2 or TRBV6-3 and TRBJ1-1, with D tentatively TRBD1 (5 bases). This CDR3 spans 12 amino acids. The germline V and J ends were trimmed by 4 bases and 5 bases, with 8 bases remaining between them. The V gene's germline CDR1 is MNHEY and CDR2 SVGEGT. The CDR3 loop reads CASSSRETEAFF. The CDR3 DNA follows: TGTGCCAGCAGTTCCAGGGAGACTGAAGCTTTCTTT.

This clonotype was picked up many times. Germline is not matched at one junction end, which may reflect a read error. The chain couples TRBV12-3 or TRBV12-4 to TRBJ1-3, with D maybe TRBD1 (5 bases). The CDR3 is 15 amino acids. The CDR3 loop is CASILRGVSANTIYF. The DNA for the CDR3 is TGTGCCAGCATCTTGAGGGGAGTTTCTGCAAACACCATATATTTT.